The clone carrying this T cell receptor (beta chain) was observed once. This specimen comes from a study of blood T cell repertoires in COVID-19. Study-level background: Sites across the United States, Italy and Spain contributed samples from acute and convalescent COVID-19.

From germline, CDR1 is SGHVS and CDR2 FQNEAQ. After removal of 3 bases from V and 5 bases from J, the junction contained 6 bases not matched to a gene. This CDR3 has 14 amino acids. In the original analysis: Reference gene primer amplification yielded estimated nucleated cell counts. Sequencing used immunoSEQ multiplex PCR; TCRdb keeps in-frame clones, though not all of them. That table supplies the V and J calls and clone size; D and trimming were determined from the DNA. The sample contains fewer than 120,000 clones, about 75% of which appear only once. The chain combines TRBV7-8 with TRBJ2-7; TRBD1 matches at 8 bases. The sample was peripheral blood. This receptor was taken from a woman older than 75 with active or convalescent COVID-19. The CDR3 nucleotides are TGTGCCAGCAGCTTGGGGGGACAGGCTAACGAGCAGTACTTC. Translation: CASSLGGQANEQYF.